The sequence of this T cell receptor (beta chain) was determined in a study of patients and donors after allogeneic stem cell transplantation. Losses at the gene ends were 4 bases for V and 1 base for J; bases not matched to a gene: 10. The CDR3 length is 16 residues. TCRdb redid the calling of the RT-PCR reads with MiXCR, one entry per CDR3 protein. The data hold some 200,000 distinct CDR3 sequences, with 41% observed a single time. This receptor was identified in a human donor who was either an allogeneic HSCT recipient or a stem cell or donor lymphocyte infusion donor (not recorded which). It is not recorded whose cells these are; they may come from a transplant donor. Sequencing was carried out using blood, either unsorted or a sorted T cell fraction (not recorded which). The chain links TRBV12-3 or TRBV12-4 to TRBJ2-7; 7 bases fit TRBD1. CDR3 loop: CASSSPLLTGSYEQYF. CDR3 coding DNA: TGTGCCAGCAGTTCCCCATTATTGACAGGGTCCTACGAGCAGTACTTC.